A single sample gave rise to the 9 T cell receptor beta chains below, sequenced in a study of spatial heterogeneity in lung cancer. Time point in this sample: sample taken at primary tumor resection. Unsorted samples of tumor, nontumor lung or frozen PBMC had their whole RNA sequenced. MiXCR, applied by TCRdb to the 5' RACE reads, yields one record per CDR3 protein. Seen here are 15,000 or so distinct CDR3 sequences, 14% observed once, and the top ten hold 37%. The starting material was PBMCs, obtained at surgery. The receptors stem from a male donor with early-stage non-small cell lung cancer.

This clonotype was observed a few times. The chain combines TRBV4-3 with TRBJ1-4; D gene ambiguous. The V gene's germline CDR1 is LGHNA and CDR2 YSLEER. V lost 0 bases and J 7 bases, leaving 15 bases between the germline ends. The CDR3 covers 16 residues. CDR3 sequence: CASSQEEGSQREKLFF. CDR3 sequence (DNA): TGCGCCAGCAGCCAAGAGGAGGGTTCCCAGCGTGAAAAACTGTTTTTT.

This clonotype is judged medium-sized. The chain links TRBV28 to TRBJ2-2, with D possibly matching TRBD1 (5 bases). Trimming stripped 5 bases from V and 1 base from J, with 11 bases between. This CDR3 contains 15 residues. The germline V gene encodes CDR1 MDHEN and CDR2 SYDVKM. The CDR3 protein is CASSPTTENTGELFF. The CDR3 DNA is TGTGCCAGCAGTCCCACGACAGAGAACACCGGGGAGCTGTTTTTT.

This clonotype has a count of ten or more. The chain employs TRBV4-3 and TRBJ2-1; 9 bases align to TRBD1. The CDR3 extends over 14 amino acids. Germline assignment: CDR1 LGHNA and CDR2 YSLEER. With 0 bases clipped from V and 16 bases from J, the junction kept 10 bases outside the gene matches. In nucleotides, the CDR3 is TGCGCCAGCAGCCAAGACGCCCCCGGGACAGGGCGATTCTTC. This codes for CASSQDAPGTGRFF.

This clonotype has at least ten counts. This chain links TRBV4-2 with TRBJ2-1; 10 nucleotides align to TRBD2. Per germline, CDR1 LGHNA and CDR2 YNFKEQ. Germline trimming cut 2 bases from V and 0 bases from J; bases unmatched to any gene: 7. This CDR3 is built from 18 residues. The CDR3 loop is CASSQTLAGAYSYNEQFF. In nucleotides, the CDR3 is TGTGCCAGCAGCCAAACCCTAGCGGGGGCTTACTCCTACAATGAGCAGTTCTTC.

This clonotype was detected ten times or more. The J gene is TRBJ2-3, the V gene TRBV11-2; TRBD2 is a possible D gene (6 bases). Trimming removed 1 base at V and 1 base at J, with 6 bases between. Germline assignment: CDR1 SGHAT and CDR2 FQNNGV. This CDR3 is 14 amino acids long. In nucleotides, the CDR3 is TGTGCCAGCAGCTTAGGCGGGGGCACAGATACGCAGTATTTT. This sequence encodes CASSLGGGTDTQYF.

This clonotype was seen a few times. The chain recombines TRBV11-2 with TRBJ2-7, with 12 bases identical to TRBD2. CDR1 and CDR2 (germline): SGHAT, FQNNGV. The V gene end was trimmed by 5 bases and the J gene end by 1 base; junction bases not matched to a gene: 3. The CDR3 runs 15 residues. The CDR3 here is CASSPGLAGSYEQYF. CDR3 nucleotides: TGTGCCAGCAGCCCGGGACTAGCGGGTTCCTACGAGCAGTACTTC.

J is TRBJ2-1 and V is TRBV12-3 or TRBV12-4; 10 bases agree with TRBD2. The J segment lost 8 bases and the V segment lost 3 bases, leaving 1 base of the junction unmatched. The CDR3 consists of 13 residues. The CDR3 DNA reads as TGTGCCAGCAGTTTGGGGACTAGCGATGAGCAGTTCTTC. It specifies CASSLGTSDEQFF.

This clonotype was picked up a small number of times. The rearrangement uses TRBV18 and TRBJ1-1, with 7 bases fitting TRBD1. V dropped 1 base and J dropped 0; count of bases not matched to a gene: 8. The CDR3 sequence is 17 residues long. The V gene's germline CDR1 is KGHSH and CDR2 LQKENI. In nucleotides, the CDR3 is TGTGCCAGCTCACCACGCTTGGCAGGGGGTATGAACACTGAAGCTTTCTTT. Amino acid sequence: CASSPRLAGGMNTEAFF. The full variable domain, in which reference TRBV18 and TRBJ1-1 provide the parts outside the CDR3, is NAGVMQNPRHLVRRRGQEARLRCSPMKGHSHVYWYRQLPEEGLKFMVYLQKENIIDESGMPKERFSAEFPKEGPSILRIQQVVRGDSAAYFCASSPRLAGGMNTEAFFGQGTRLTVV.

This chain uses TRBV20-1 with TRBJ2-3; the D is unclear. From germline, CDR1 is DFQATT and CDR2 SNEGSKA (reference sequence). Between the trimmed V and J ends, which lost 4 bases and 2 bases, there was a span of 13 bases. The CDR3 contains 14 residues. The CDR3 reads CSAKDPRLTDTQYF. CDR3 bases: TGCAGTGCTAAGGACCCTCGCCTCACAGATACGCAGTATTTT.